Below, 17 T cell receptor beta chains from the same sample are listed, as sequenced in a study of blood T cell repertoires in COVID-19. Repertoires were generated with immunoSEQ multiplex PCR, while TCRdb's copy carries only in-frame clones and drops some. The profile covers about 110,000 clones, with roughly 84% appearing a single time and more than 4% taken by the ten largest. What was sequenced was peripheral blood. Receptor source: a human donor in a cohort sampled during active COVID-19.

The chain couples TRBV7-3 to TRBJ2-1; no reliable D call. The CDR3 is 15 residues long. Trimming stripped 5 bases from V and 7 bases from J, with 18 bases between. In germline, CDR1 is SGHTA, CDR2 FQGTGA. The CDR3 here is CASSPTLNSRNEQFF. The CDR3 DNA follows: TGTGCCAGCAGCCCGACCCTGAACTCGAGGAATGAGCAGTTCTTC.

The chain uses TRBV19 and TRBJ1-6, with 11 bases matching TRBD1. This CDR3 spans 15 amino acids. Germline CDR1 and CDR2: LNHDA and SQIVND (reference sequence). V gave up 10 bases and J gave up 4 bases; unmatched junction bases: 6. DNA of the CDR3: TGTGCCACCGGGACAGGGGGGGGGTATAATTCACCCCTCCACTTT. It yields the protein CATGTGGGYNSPLHF.

This sequence joins TRBV2 and TRBJ2-3, with 12 nucleotides matching TRBD2. Trimming cost V 9 bases and J 2 bases; bases outside gene matches: 6. Germline V gives CDR1 SNHLY, CDR2 FYNNEI. The CDR3 runs 15 residues. CDR3 residues: CARERTSGNTDTQYF. The DNA for the CDR3 is TGTGCCAGAGAGAGGACTAGCGGGAACACAGATACGCAGTATTTT.

The chain couples TRBV4-3 to TRBJ1-2; TRBD1 is a possible D gene (6 bases). Germline CDR1 reads LGHNA; CDR2 reads YSLEER. Trimming pared 2 bases from V and 7 bases from J, leaving 14 bases between. The CDR3 loop spans 14 amino acids. The CDR3 DNA follows: TGCGCCAGCAGCCAACAGGGGCAGTTAGGTGGCTACACCTTC. Translated: CASSQQGQLGGYTF.

This sequence joins TRBV9 and TRBJ2-2; 10 bases map to TRBD2. V gave up 0 bases and J gave up 5 bases; unmatched junction bases: 7. The CDR3 is made up of 17 amino acids. Germline V gene data show CDR1 as SGDLS and CDR2 as YYNGEE. CDR3 sequence reads: CASSVEGAGGLTGELFF. DNA for the CDR3: TGTGCCAGCAGCGTAGAAGGAGCGGGAGGGCTAACCGGGGAGCTGTTTTTT. The variable domain in full, completed from reference TRBV9 and TRBJ2-2, reads DSGVTQTPKHLITATGQRVTLRCSPRSGDLSVYWYQQSLDQGLQFLIQYYNGEERAKGNILERFSAQQFPDLHSELNLSSLELGDSALYFCASSVEGAGGLTGELFFGEGSRLTVL.

The chain combines TRBV6-2 or TRBV6-3 with TRBJ1-2; D perhaps matches TRBD1 (6 bases). This CDR3 comprises 15 residues. Trimming took off 4 bases at V and 5 bases at J, with 17 bases between the two ends. Germline CDR1 MNHEY, CDR2 SVGEGT. The CDR3 reads CASSSIQGVRYGYTF. CDR3 nucleotides: TGTGCCAGCAGTTCGATACAGGGAGTACGATATGGCTACACCTTC.

The chain employs TRBV5-1 and TRBJ2-1, with D perhaps matching TRBD2 (6 bases). The V gene's germline CDR1 is SGHRS and CDR2 YFSETQ. Trimming took 2 bases from V and 5 from J, leaving 8 bases between them. The CDR3 length is 13 residues. CDR3 nucleotide sequence: TGCGCCAGCAGCTTCCGGGAGCACAATGAGCAGTTCTTC. It translates to CASSFREHNEQFF.

A note on this clone: Being one base from a much bigger clone, this may be a read error. In the same sample, other DNA sequences code for this CDR3. The chain links TRBV7-8 to TRBJ1-1; 7 nucleotides match TRBD1. Trimming took 9 bases from V and 1 from J; bases not matched to a gene: 8. The CDR3 spans 14 residues. CDR1 is SGHVS, CDR2 FQNEAQ, per germline. The CDR3 nucleotides are TGTGCCAGTAGCATTGGGACAGCGAACACTGAAGCTTTCTTT. This translates into CASSIGTANTEAFF.

The genes are TRBV7-8 and TRBJ2-5, with 8 nucleotides matching TRBD2. Germline V CDR1 and CDR2: SGHVS, FQNEAQ. This CDR3 has 14 residues. The trim removed 1 base at V and 4 bases at J, leaving 2 bases unmatched. CDR3 protein: CASSLGTSTETQYF. In DNA, the CDR3 is TGTGCCAGCAGCTTAGGGACTAGCACAGAGACCCAGTACTTC.

This clone was picked up one time. The chain couples TRBV7-2 to TRBJ1-6; TRBD1 matches 11 bases. The junction had 10 bases not matched to a gene; V was cut back by 4 bases and J by 8 bases. The CDR3 sequence is 17 residues long. Germline lookup yields CDR1 SGHTA and CDR2 FQGNSA. The CDR3 loop is CASSSGTGGFVDSPLHF. CDR3 coding DNA: TGTGCCAGCAGCTCGGGGACAGGGGGTTTCGTTGATTCACCCCTCCACTTT.

This chain connects TRBV6-2 or TRBV6-3 to TRBJ2-5; D unclear. V lost 0 bases, J lost 5 bases, and 10 bases lay in between. From germline, CDR1 is MNHEY and CDR2 SVGEGT. The CDR3 runs 14 residues. The DNA for the CDR3 is TGTGCCAGCAGTTACTCTGCGGCTCCGGAGACCCAGTACTTC. Translating it yields CASSYSAAPETQYF.

The rearrangement uses TRBV18 and TRBJ2-7; D is possibly TRBD1 (5 bases). Germline V gene sequence: CDR1 KGHSH, CDR2 LQKENI. The CDR3 covers 14 residues. The V end lost 5 bases, the J end lost 2 bases, and 13 bases lay between the germline ends. CDR3 sequence reads: CASSSSTDAYEQYF. The CDR3 region has the DNA TGTGCCAGCTCATCGTCGACAGACGCCTACGAGCAGTACTTC.

The chain recombines TRBV11-2 with TRBJ1-1, with a weak D call TRBD1 (6 bases). In germline, CDR1 is SGHAT, CDR2 FQNNGV. V lost 5 bases to trimming and J lost 11 bases, with 18 bases between them. The CDR3 contains 13 residues. The CDR3 region is CASSLGVGAPAFF. The CDR3, as DNA: TGTGCCAGCAGCCTTGGAGTGGGGGCGCCGGCTTTCTTT.

The chain carries TRBV11-2 and TRBJ2-2; the match to TRBD2 covers 13 bases. The V gene end was trimmed by 2 bases and the J gene end by 5 bases; junction bases not matched to a gene: 5. There are 17 residues in the CDR3. Germline CDR1 reads SGHAT; CDR2 reads FQNNGV. In DNA, the CDR3 is TGTGCCAGCAGCTTAAGACTAGCGGGAGGTATTACCGGGGAGCTGTTTTTT. Its translation: CASSLRLAGGITGELFF.

This clone was counted only a few times. The gene calls are TRBV5-4 and TRBJ1-3; 7 nucleotides align to TRBD1. The CDR3 is 15 residues long. Germline trimming cut 0 bases from V and 8 bases from J; bases unmatched to any gene: 8. Germline CDR1 SGHNT, CDR2 YYREEE (reference sequence). The CDR3 sequence: CASSLAGQGGYTIYF. The CDR3 coding sequence is TGTGCCAGCAGCTTGGCCGGCCAGGGGGGTTACACCATATATTTT.

This clone has a handful of counts. The V and J genes are TRBV6-5 and TRBJ1-2; the D is unclear. With 2 bases removed from V and 4 bases from J, the gap between germline ends came to 11 bases. This CDR3 contains 14 residues. Germline V CDR1 and CDR2: MNHEY, SVGAGI. In DNA, the CDR3 is TGTGCCAGCAGTTACGACATCCGAATCTATGGCTACACCTTC. This sequence encodes CASSYDIRIYGYTF.

The chain is built from TRBV2 and TRBJ1-4; no clear D. Trimming took off 1 base at V and 3 bases at J, with 9 bases between the two ends. The CDR3 length is 15 residues. CDR1 SNHLY and CDR2 FYNNEI come from the germline V gene. Written as DNA, the CDR3 is TGTGCCAGCAGTGAAGGGTACAGTTCTAATGAAAAACTGTTTTTT. This translates into CASSEGYSSNEKLFF.